This T cell receptor beta chain is from a study of memory CD4+ T cells and cytomegalovirus serostatus. Study information: Donors were healthy Belgian adults, about ten CMV seropositive and around 24 seronegative.

Single viable CD3+CD4+CD8-CD45RO+ cells were sorted as the memory CD4+ T cells. CMV serostatus came from serum IgG against pp150, pp28, p38, p52. Libraries were prepared by immunoSEQ multiplex PCR; TCRdb keeps only in-frame clonotypes and omits some of them. The data show more than 35,000 clones, with around three quarters seen just once and under 6% held by the top ten. This CDR3 has 16 amino acids. Germline CDR1 reads LNHDA; CDR2 reads SQIVND (reference sequence). V lost 4 bases and J lost 3, with 13 bases in between. The sequence was obtained from an adult in good health and CMV-seropositive. Sequences were obtained from memory CD4+ T cells from blood. V is TRBV19 and J is TRBJ1-6; D is unresolved. The CDR3, as DNA: TGTGCCAGTAGTACTACCTCCGCGGACTATAATTCACCCCTCCACTTT. It translates to CASSTTSADYNSPLHF.